Listed below are T cell receptor beta chains from one sample, sequenced in a study of blood T cell repertoires in COVID-19. The data were produced by immunoSEQ multiplex PCR, yet TCRdb's version contains in-frame clones alone and is incomplete. The data show some 88,000 clones, with over 75% seen just once and roughly 14% held by the top ten. The source material was peripheral blood. These receptors were obtained from a woman aged 70 to 79 with acute or convalescent COVID-19. Each CDR3 is given with its conserved first and last residue. The D gene is left open where the match is weak. Only part of the rows carry a size: once, few, many, or a class if the clone is expanded.

TRBD2	TRBV5-5	TRBJ2-1	.	CASSSNGLAVNEQFF	TGTGCCAGCAGCTCGAACGGACTAGCAGTCAATGAGCAGTTCTTC
TRBD2	TRBV3-1/TRBV3-2	TRBJ2-3	.	CASSLGGFTDTQYF	TGTGCCAGCAGCCTCGGGGGGTTCACAGATACGCAGTATTTT
.	TRBV27	TRBJ2-2	few	CASSLEYAGRNTGELFF	TGTGCCAGCAGTTTAGAGTATGCAGGAAGGAACACCGGGGAGCTGTTTTTT
TRBD2	TRBV3-1/TRBV3-2	TRBJ2-1	.	CASSQDVAGFYNEQFF	TGTGCCAGCAGCCAAGACGTAGCGGGTTTTTACAATGAGCAGTTCTTC
TRBD2	TRBV5-4	TRBJ2-1	.	CASSLVGRGDYNEQFF	TGTGCCAGCAGCTTGGTAGGGCGGGGGGATTACAATGAGCAGTTCTTC
.	TRBV7-2	TRBJ2-1	.	CASSLGAGRNNEQFF	TGTGCCAGCAGCTTAGGTGCAGGGAGGAACAATGAGCAGTTCTTC
.	TRBV2	TRBJ1-2	.	CASSEATANYGYTF	TGTGCCAGCAGTGAGGCGACAGCTAACTATGGCTACACCTTC
TRBD2	TRBV7-9	TRBJ2-5	.	CASSLGTSGRASQETQYF	TGTGCCAGCAGCTTAGGGACTAGCGGGAGGGCCAGCCAAGAGACCCAGTACTTC
TRBD1	TRBV19	TRBJ1-2	.	CASSPSRQGGTGYTF	TGTGCCAGTAGTCCCTCCAGACAGGGCGGGACTGGCTACACCTTC
TRBD1	TRBV4-1	TRBJ1-1	.	CASSPTGSNTEAFF	TGCGCCAGCAGCCCGACAGGGTCAAACACTGAAGCTTTCTTT
.	TRBV29-1	TRBJ1-1	.	CSAIEVANTEAFF	TGCAGCGCCATAGAGGTGGCTAACACTGAAGCTTTCTTT
.	TRBV23-1	TRBJ2-4	.	CASSQSWGKQGAKNIQYF	TGCGCCAGCAGTCAATCTTGGGGTAAACAGGGAGCCAAAAACATTCAGTACTTC
TRBD2	TRBV4-1	TRBJ2-3	.	CASSQDLLAGPGAQYF	TGCGCCAGCAGCCAAGATCTACTAGCGGGTCCCGGGGCGCAGTATTTT
TRBD1	TRBV7-9	TRBJ1-1	.	CASSWDRDHEAFF	TGTGCCAGCAGCTGGGACAGGGATCATGAAGCTTTCTTT
.	TRBV25-1	TRBJ2-1	.	CASSFFGEQFF	TGTGCCAGCAGCTTTTTCGGTGAGCAGTTCTTC
.	TRBV7-2	TRBJ1-2	few	CASSLDRDYGYTF	TGTGCCAGCAGCTTAGACAGGGACTATGGCTACACCTTC
TRBD2	TRBV24-1	TRBJ2-1	.	CATSDSGTSGSFNEQFF	TGTGCCACCAGTGACTCCGGGACTAGCGGGAGTTTCAATGAGCAGTTCTTC
TRBD2	TRBV7-9	TRBJ2-5	.	CASSLGSGSPQETQYF	TGTGCCAGCAGCTTAGGTAGCGGGAGCCCCCAAGAGACCCAGTACTTC
TRBD2	TRBV3-1/TRBV3-2	TRBJ2-3	once	CASSRTSGSTDTQYF	TGTGCCAGCAGCCGAACTAGCGGAAGCACAGATACGCAGTATTTT
.	TRBV2	TRBJ1-2	.	CASSESRGLNYGYTF	TGTGCCAGCAGTGAAAGCAGGGGACTAAACTATGGCTACACCTTC
.	TRBV27	TRBJ2-1	.	CASSEGDEQFF	TGTGCCAGCAGCGAGGGGGATGAGCAGTTCTTC
.	TRBV30	TRBJ1-4	.	CAWSPLGGGKEKLFF	TGTGCCTGGAGTCCCCTCGGGGGGGGAAAGGAAAAACTGTTTTTT